These T cell receptor beta chains were read from a single sample in a study of blood T cell repertoires in COVID-19. Measured with immunoSEQ multiplex PCR; TCRdb has only the in-frame clones, and not every one. The sample has roughly 200,000 clones, more than 80% seen once; the top ten hold 6.5% to 9%. Sequenced sample: peripheral blood. The receptor source for this set is an older woman with acute or convalescent COVID-19. CDR3s include the opening cysteine and the closing phenylalanine or tryptophan. Each record gives: J gene, D gene, V gene, CDR3 protein. D genes are given only for firm matches.

>TRBJ1-5|TRBD1|TRBV28
CASSRDRSNQPQHF
>TRBJ1-1|-|TRBV29-1
CSVRALGLTFF
>TRBJ2-1|TRBD1|TRBV20-1
CSASSTGDNEQFF
>TRBJ2-1|-|TRBV20-1
CSADRDLQFF
>TRBJ2-1|-|TRBV28
CASSSPPGDEQFF
>TRBJ1-2|TRBD1|TRBV5-1
CASNPGQGYGYTF
>TRBJ1-2|TRBD1|TRBV19
CASSIDADRDHGYTF
>TRBJ1-2|-|TRBV28
CASSLITGFLGGYTF
>TRBJ2-3|-|TRBV15
CATSRGGGADTQYF
>TRBJ2-1|TRBD2|TRBV5-1
CASSLISGSSYNEQFF
>TRBJ1-1|-|TRBV29-1
CSVDRNQVRLLNTEAFF
>TRBJ2-1|TRBD1|TRBV11-2
CASSYLNPGQGAVEQFF
>TRBJ1-2|TRBD1|TRBV6-6
CASSFPGTEEGYTF
>TRBJ1-4|-|TRBV5-1
CASSLNTATNEKLFF
>TRBJ2-1|TRBD2|TRBV28
CASSLSGTSGLTMQFF
>TRBJ2-1|TRBD2|TRBV14
CASSHFSGAQFF
>TRBJ2-3|-|TRBV6-4
CARGTGTFTDTQYF
>TRBJ2-7|-|TRBV5-1
CASSSQGWGKNSYEQYF
>TRBJ2-1|-|TRBV7-8
CASSLEFLDYPEQFF
>TRBJ1-5|-|TRBV5-1
CASSPGHQINQPQHF
>TRBJ2-2|-|TRBV6-5
CASSYQTGTNTGELFF
>TRBJ1-5|TRBD1|TRBV18
CASSRWQGAKFGVNQPQHF
>TRBJ2-1|TRBD2|TRBV29-1
CSVGAGGPPNEQFF
>TRBJ1-6|-|TRBV4-2
CASSQQGFRDSPLHF
>TRBJ2-2|-|TRBV5-1
CASSLRQTNTGELFF
>TRBJ1-1|-|TRBV6-5
CASSSTGNTEAFF
>TRBJ2-1|TRBD2|TRBV24-1
CATSDRSGRAHSLNEQFF
>TRBJ1-1|-|TRBV27
CASSSRGLQNTEAFF
>TRBJ2-1|TRBD2|TRBV5-8
CASSLAGGYREQFF
>TRBJ2-1|TRBD2|TRBV9
CASSVVAGGPGNEQFF
>TRBJ2-2|TRBD2|TRBV19
CASDSGRLLGGELFF
>TRBJ1-2|TRBD1|TRBV10-3
CAISVDRVDYGYTF
>TRBJ2-7|-|TRBV19
CASSLIASYEQYF
>TRBJ1-5|-|TRBV10-2
CASSDGGYQPQHF
>TRBJ2-7|TRBD2|TRBV6-5
CASSPPSGRNEQYF
>TRBJ2-1|-|TRBV12-3/TRBV12-4
CASSLAEDSEQFF
>TRBJ2-1|TRBD1|TRBV2
CASSVGQGPNNEQFF
>TRBJ2-1|TRBD2|TRBV18
CASSPRLAGGRNEQFF
>TRBJ1-1|-|TRBV6-6
CASSLRSSPPGATLNTEAFF
>TRBJ2-3|-|TRBV28
CASIPGSPTDTQYF
>TRBJ1-5|TRBD1|TRBV6-6
CASSQSVQGKNQPQHF
>TRBJ2-1|TRBD2|TRBV6-5
CASTRGTNIYNEQFF
>TRBJ1-1|-|TRBV2
CASSEGRAVGTEAFF
>TRBJ2-2|TRBD2|TRBV5-4
CASSPGLARGELFF
>TRBJ2-7|-|TRBV24-1
CATSDGLPFSDSYEQYF
>TRBJ1-5|-|TRBV28
CASTLGAFNQPQHF
>TRBJ2-1|-|TRBV10-2
CASSELAGWSHEQFF
>TRBJ1-4|-|TRBV25-1
CASSKAGAEKLFF
>TRBJ1-2|TRBD1|TRBV5-5
CASSAHRGDYGYTF
>TRBJ2-5|-|TRBV5-6
CASTRRETRGAQYF